A single sample is the source of the 2 T cell receptor beta chains below, sequenced in a study of blood T cells in healthy people across ages. Alongside a J-beta primer mix, a sample-barcoded 5' primer served in a second PCR lasting roughly 6 to 12 cycles. TCRdb reanalysed the 5' RACE reads using MiXCR and keeps one entry per CDR3 protein. The sample carries about 720,000 distinct CDR3 sequences, 22% recorded once. The material sequenced was blood. The origin of the receptors is a man between 65 and 80 years old in good health.

This chain joins TRBV5-1 and TRBJ2-5; 9 bases are a match to TRBD2. The CDR3 covers 16 residues. The V gene's germline CDR1 is SGHRS and CDR2 YFSETQ. Losses at the gene ends were 4 bases for V and 1 base for J; bases not matched to a gene: 8. For the CDR3, the DNA is TGCGCCAGCAGCCTAGTGACTAGCGGAGCCCAAGAGACCCAGTACTTC. Translated: CASSLVTSGAQETQYF.

On this clonotype: One end of the junction fails to match germline, which may point to a read error. This chain uses TRBV20-1 with TRBJ2-3, with D maybe TRBD2 (7 bases). The germline CDR1 and CDR2 sequences are DFQATT and SNEGSKA (reference sequence). CDR3 length: 14 residues. CDR3 bases: TGCAGTACTAGGGGGGGAGGCCTACGAGATACGCAGTATTTT. Encoded protein: CSTRGGGLRDTQYF.